The 28 T cell receptor beta chains presented below share a single source sample, sequenced in a study of CD8 T cells in ankylosing spondylitis. Regarding the study as a whole: Characteristic of ankylosing spondylitis blood, it appeared, was a TCR beta motif comprising about eight highly homologous variants.

These receptors have no known antigen. Each CDR3 protein gets one entry after TCRdb re-called the 5' RACE reads with MiXCR. The table shows around 130,000 distinct CDR3 sequences, with about 15% occurring only once. Sequencing was done on a sample of blood, either unsorted or a sorted T cell fraction (not recorded which). The receptors originated from a male donor with ankylosing spondylitis.

V gene TRBV28 combines with J gene TRBJ2-7; maybe TRBD2 (5 bases). Per the germline V gene, CDR1 is MDHEN and CDR2 is SYDVKM. V was cut by 2 bases and J by 3 bases, with 8 bases left in between. This CDR3 is built from 13 residues. The CDR3: CASSLPRGYEQYF. The CDR3 DNA follows: TGTGCCAGCAGTTTACCCCGGGGCTACGAGCAGTACTTC.

This clonotype was found a few times. The V gene is TRBV9, the J gene TRBJ1-1; the D gene is possibly TRBD1 (6 bases). Germline V gene sequence: CDR1 SGDLS, CDR2 YYNGEE. V shed 3 bases and J shed 0 bases, with 15 bases lying between them. The CDR3 consists of 16 residues. The DNA for the CDR3 is TGTGCCAGCAGCGGACGCTCAGGGGTTTTGAACACTGAAGCTTTCTTT. Its translation: CASSGRSGVLNTEAFF.

The chain combines TRBV29-1 with TRBJ1-2; D remains unclear. The CDR3 length is 15 residues. CDR1 is SQVTM and CDR2 is ANQGSEA in the germline V gene. V was cut by 1 base and J by 0 bases, with 12 bases left in between. The CDR3 protein is CSVEVWGTANYGYTF. The CDR3 bases are TGCAGCGTTGAAGTTTGGGGAACAGCTAACTATGGCTACACCTTC.

J is TRBJ2-2 and V is TRBV5-1, with 9 bases matching TRBD1. Germline V gene data show CDR1 as SGHRS and CDR2 as YFSETQ. V lost 0 bases, J lost 5 bases, and 5 bases stayed unmatched. This CDR3 has 16 amino acids. The CDR3 region has the DNA TGCGCCAGCAGCTTGGAGGGACAGGGCTGGACCGGGGAGCTGTTTTTT. Its protein product is CASSLEGQGWTGELFF.

The chain recombines TRBV11-2 with TRBJ2-4; no reliable D call. This CDR3 has 15 amino acids. Between the trimmed V and J ends, which lost 5 bases and 0 bases, there was a span of 11 bases. The germline V gene encodes CDR1 SGHAT and CDR2 FQNNGV. DNA of the CDR3: TGTGCCAGCAGCCCCCTAACTGTAGCCAAAAACATTCAGTACTTC. Amino acids: CASSPLTVAKNIQYF.

The rearrangement uses TRBV7-8 and TRBJ2-5; TRBD2 aligns across 9 bases. The CDR3 totals 13 residues. Unmatched junction bases numbered 4, after V lost 6 bases and J lost 5 bases. CDR1 is SGHVS and CDR2 is FQNEAQ in the germline V gene. The DNA of the CDR3 is TGTGCCAGCAGAGCGGGAGGAGGCGAGACCCAGTACTTC. It codes for CASRAGGGETQYF.

This clonotype was seen a few times. The CDR3 DNA reads as TGCAGTGCTAGAAACGCACAGGGGAGTTATATCTACGAGCAGTACTTC. This gives the protein CSARNAQGSYIYEQYF. The chain carries TRBV20-1 and TRBJ2-7, with 7 nucleotides matching TRBD1. The CDR3 length is 16 residues. V lost 2 bases, J lost 3 bases, and 13 bases stayed unmatched. In germline, CDR1 is DFQATT, CDR2 SNEGSKA (reference sequence).

This clonotype occurred a few times. V gene TRBV27 combines with J gene TRBJ2-7, with TRBD2 identical over 12 bases. Per the germline V gene, CDR1 is MNHEY and CDR2 is SMNVEV (reference sequence). V dropped 3 bases and J dropped 5; count of bases not matched to a gene: 8. The CDR3 is 16 amino acids. The CDR3 nucleotides are TGTGCCAGCAGTTTGACTAGCGGGAGTAGGACCCACGAGCAGTACTTC. This codes for CASSLTSGSRTHEQYF.

This clonotype was counted a few times. The chain is built from TRBV12-3 or TRBV12-4 and TRBJ1-2, with a tentative D call TRBD1 (5 bases). The V end was cut by 6 bases, the J end by 8 bases, with 10 bases between. The CDR3 is made up of 11 amino acids. DNA of the CDR3: TGTGCCAGCAGGTCGGGGGGAGGCTACACCTTC. Its protein product is CASRSGGGYTF.

A few counts support this clonotype. V gene TRBV7-2 combines with J gene TRBJ2-1, with TRBD2 matching 14 bases. This CDR3 region has 16 residues. In germline, CDR1 is SGHTA, CDR2 FQGNSA. Losses at the gene ends were 3 bases for V and 8 bases for J; bases not matched to a gene: 6. CDR3 bases: TGTGCCAGCAGCTTCCTCGGGACTAGCGGGAGTTATGAGCAGTTCTTC. This encodes CASSFLGTSGSYEQFF. Full variable domain (missing parts from reference TRBV7-2 and TRBJ2-1): GAGVSQSPSNKVTEKGKDVELRCDPISGHTALYWYRQSLGQGLEFLIYFQGNSAPDKSGLPSDRFSAERTGGSVSTLTIQRTQQEDSAVYLCASSFLGTSGSYEQFFGPGTRLTVL.

This clonotype has a count of ten or more. The J gene is TRBJ2-2, the V gene TRBV12-3 or TRBV12-4, with no clear D. CDR3 length: 13 amino acids. V was trimmed by 2 bases and J by 3 bases, leaving 4 bases between them. This CDR3 reads CASSLTYTGELFF. For the CDR3, the DNA is TGTGCCAGCAGTTTAACCTACACCGGGGAGCTGTTTTTT.

The J gene is TRBJ2-1, the V gene TRBV4-1, with 8 nucleotides matching TRBD1. Losses at the gene ends were 1 base for V and 3 bases for J; bases not matched to a gene: 11. The germline gives CDR1 MGHRA, CDR2 YSYEKL. This CDR3 is 18 amino acids long. In DNA, the CDR3 is TGCGCCAGCAGCCAAGCCCCCGACAGGGGCAGCGTCTACAATGAGCAGTTCTTC. Protein: CASSQAPDRGSVYNEQFF.

This clonotype has just a few counts. The J gene is TRBJ2-3, the V gene TRBV15, with no clear D. Per the germline V gene, CDR1 is LNHNV and CDR2 is YYDKDF (reference sequence). The length of the CDR3 is 14 residues. The V and J ends lost 5 bases and 3 bases respectively, with 12 bases between them. Written as DNA, the CDR3 is TGTGCCACCAGCTCAGTGGGTCGAACAGATACGCAGTATTTT. Residues: CATSSVGRTDTQYF.

This chain links TRBV15 with TRBJ1-2; 9 bases map to TRBD1. The V segment lost 5 bases and the J segment 7 bases; nucleotides outside the gene matches: 5. Germline CDR1 and CDR2: LNHNV and YYDKDF (reference sequence). The CDR3 loop spans 13 amino acids. The CDR3 loop is CATSERTGAGYTF. CDR3 nucleotides: TGTGCCACCAGCGAACGGACAGGGGCTGGCTACACCTTC.

The chain has TRBV11-3 and TRBJ2-1, with unresolved D. The CDR3 covers 14 residues. The V gene lost 5 bases and the J gene lost 5 bases, with 13 bases spanning the gap. Germline CDR1 reads SGHNT; CDR2 reads YENEEA. The CDR3 loop reads CASSAYNQNNEQFF. DNA of the CDR3: TGTGCCAGCAGCGCTTACAACCAGAACAATGAGCAGTTCTTC.

The chain recombines TRBV6-6 with TRBJ1-2; D not resolved. This CDR3 contains 13 residues. CDR1 and CDR2 from the germline V gene are MNHNY and SVGAGI (reference sequence). V was cut by 7 bases and J by 8 bases, with 17 bases left in between. The CDR3 here is CASTKNPVLGYTF. In DNA, the CDR3 is TGTGCCAGCACTAAAAACCCGGTGTTAGGCTACACCTTC.

V gene TRBV9 combines with J gene TRBJ2-2; 9 positions match TRBD2. The CDR3 extends over 20 amino acids. In germline, CDR1 is SGDLS, CDR2 YYNGEE. J lost 7 bases, V lost 0 bases, and 19 bases had no gene match. CDR3 protein: CASSVEASGISSSPSGELFF. The CDR3 nucleotides read TGTGCCAGCAGCGTAGAGGCTAGCGGGATCTCCTCCTCACCGAGCGGGGAGCTGTTTTTT.

This clonotype is judged medium-sized. The CDR3 sequence is CASSVAPLAPGNEQFF. CDR3 nucleotides: TGTGCCAGCAGCGTAGCTCCCCTAGCGCCCGGCAATGAGCAGTTCTTC. The rearrangement joins TRBV9 to TRBJ2-1; D might be TRBD2 (6 bases). CDR1 and CDR2 (germline): SGDLS, YYNGEE. This CDR3 is built from 16 residues. V was shortened by 0 bases and J by 6 bases, with 16 bases between the two germline ends.

The J gene is TRBJ2-7, the V gene TRBV6-2 or TRBV6-3; no firm D call. The CDR3 length is 15 residues. The V end was cut by 0 bases, the J end by 5 bases, with 14 bases between. Per the germline V gene, CDR1 is MNHEY and CDR2 is SVGEGT. The CDR3 DNA is TGTGCCAGCAGTTACTCGTTACAGATCAACCACGAGCAGTACTTC. This codes for CASSYSLQINHEQYF.

The chain links TRBV30 to TRBJ2-5; maybe TRBD1 (5 bases). Germline CDR1 GTSNPN, CDR2 SVGIG (reference sequence). The CDR3 runs to 13 residues. V lost 2 bases and J lost 1, with 8 bases in between. CDR3 nucleotides: TGTGCCTGGAGTAAGGGGTTCCAAGAGACCCAGTACTTC. It yields the protein CAWSKGFQETQYF.

J is TRBJ2-1 and V is TRBV20-1; 10 nucleotides line up with TRBD2. CDR3 size: 14 residues. Germline V gives CDR1 DFQATT, CDR2 SNEGSKA (reference sequence). Trimming removed 3 bases from V and 9 bases from J; junction bases left unmatched: 8. CDR3 residues: CSASSWTSGGEQFF. CDR3 nucleotides: TGCAGTGCTAGCTCCTGGACTAGCGGAGGTGAGCAGTTCTTC.

The sample holds a few counts of this clonotype. The chain recombines TRBV2 with TRBJ2-1, with unresolved D. CDR3 length: 10 amino acids. The germline V gene encodes CDR1 SNHLY and CDR2 FYNNEI. V was trimmed by 8 bases and J by 9 bases, leaving 8 bases between them. The CDR3 is CASSGPEQFF. The CDR3 DNA reads TGTGCCAGCTCGGGTCCTGAGCAGTTCTTC. Combining the CDR3 with reference TRBV2 and TRBJ2-1 gives the whole variable domain EPEVTQTPSHQVTQMGQEVILRCVPISNHLYFYWYRQILGQKVEFLVSFYNNEISEKSEIFDDQFSVERPDGSNFTLKIRSTKLEDSAMYFCASSGPEQFFGPGTRLTVL.

This clonotype was picked up a small number of times. V and J are TRBV2 and TRBJ1-5; TRBD1 might be the D (5 bases). V was cut by 5 bases and J by 2 bases, with 10 bases left in between. The V gene's germline CDR1 is SNHLY and CDR2 FYNNEI. The CDR3 spans 14 residues. The CDR3 loop is CASSTGGRNQPQHF. In DNA form, the CDR3 reads TGTGCCAGCAGTACAGGAGGTCGCAATCAGCCCCAGCATTTT.

The sample holds a few counts of this clonotype. The rearrangement joins TRBV27 to TRBJ2-7, with 7 bases lining up with TRBD1. CDR1 MNHEY and CDR2 SMNVEV come from the germline V gene (reference sequence). V lost 5 bases and J lost 5; bases outside the gene matches: 9. CDR3 size: 14 residues. The DNA of the CDR3 is TGTGCCAGCAGTCTGACAGGGTTTGGCAACGAGCAGTACTTC. It is translated as CASSLTGFGNEQYF.

The V gene is TRBV7-8, the J gene TRBJ1-6; D is undetermined. Looked up from germline, CDR1 is SGHVS and CDR2 is FQNEAQ. V gave up 5 bases and J gave up 1 base, with 9 bases separating them. The length of the CDR3 is 15 residues. The CDR3 sequence: CASSPPVSYNSPLHF. CDR3 sequence (DNA): TGTGCCAGCAGCCCCCCGGTTTCCTATAATTCACCCCTCCACTTT.

V gene TRBV28 combines with J gene TRBJ2-7; D ambiguous. Trimming shortened V by 2 bases and J by 2 bases, and 16 bases separated the two germline ends. CDR3 length: 16 amino acids. Germline V gene data show CDR1 as MDHEN and CDR2 as SYDVKM. The CDR3 protein is CASSLASRQVAYEQYF. The CDR3 nucleotides are TGTGCCAGCAGTTTAGCATCTAGGCAGGTAGCCTACGAGCAGTACTTC. Full variable domain (remainder filled in from reference TRBV28 and TRBJ2-7): DVKVTQSSRYLVKRTGEKVFLECVQDMDHENMFWYRQDPGLGLRLIYFSYDVKMKEKGDIPEGYSVSREKKERFSLILESASTNQTSMYLCASSLASRQVAYEQYFGPGTRLTVT.

The chain has TRBV27 and TRBJ2-1; 7 bases are shared with TRBD2. Germline lookup yields CDR1 MNHEY and CDR2 SMNVEV (reference sequence). The CDR3 has 13 residues. The ends lost 6 bases at V and 10 bases at J; junction bases unmatched: 9. The CDR3 here is CASSSVPGGEQFF. The DNA for the CDR3 is TGTGCCAGCAGCTCAGTACCGGGAGGAGAGCAGTTCTTC.

V usage is TRBV20-1 and J usage is TRBJ2-1, with a weak D call TRBD2 (5 bases). CDR1 is DFQATT and CDR2 is SNEGSKA in the germline V gene (reference sequence). V was cut by 0 bases and J by 2 bases, with 17 bases left in between. The CDR3 totals 17 residues. For the CDR3, the DNA is TGCAGTGCTAGAGATTCCCGTGACTATTTAACCTACAATGAGCAGTTCTTC. It yields the protein CSARDSRDYLTYNEQFF.